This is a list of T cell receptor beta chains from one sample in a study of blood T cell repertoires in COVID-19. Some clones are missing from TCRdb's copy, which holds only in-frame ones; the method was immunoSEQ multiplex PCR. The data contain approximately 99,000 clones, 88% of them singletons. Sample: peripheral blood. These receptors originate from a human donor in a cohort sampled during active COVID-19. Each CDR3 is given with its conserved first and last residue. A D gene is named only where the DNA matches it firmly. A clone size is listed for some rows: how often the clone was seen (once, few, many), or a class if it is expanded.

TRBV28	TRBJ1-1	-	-	TGTGCCAGCAGTTTCCGTGACACTGAAGCTTTCTTT	CASSFRDTEAFF
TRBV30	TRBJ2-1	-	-	TGTGCCTGGAGTGGGGGGGGCCACAATGAGCAGTTCTTC	CAWSGGGHNEQFF
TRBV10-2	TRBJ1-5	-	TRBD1	TGCGCCAGCAGTGATGGACAGGGGAATCAGCCCCAGCATTTT	CASSDGQGNQPQHF
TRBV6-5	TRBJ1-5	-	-	TGTGCCAGCACCGACAGGTTCCAGGGGCCCCAGCATTTT	CASTDRFQGPQHF
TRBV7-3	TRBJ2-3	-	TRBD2	TGTGCCAGCAGCTTTAGCGGGGGGCCCACAGATACGCAGTATTTT	CASSFSGGPTDTQYF
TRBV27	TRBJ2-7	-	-	TGTGCCAGCAGTTTAGAAGGCGGGAACTCCTACGAGCAGTACTTC	CASSLEGGNSYEQYF
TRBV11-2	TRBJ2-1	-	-	TGTGCCAGCAGCTTAGATAGTTTGCGGGGACCTATGGGTGAGCAGTTCTTC	CASSLDSLRGPMGEQFF
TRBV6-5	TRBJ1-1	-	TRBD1	TGTGCCAGCAGAAACGGACAGGGTGGCACTGAAGCTTTCTTT	CASRNGQGGTEAFF
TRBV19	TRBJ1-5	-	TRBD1	TGTGCCAGTAGCACCGATACTACGACAGGGGGCAATCAGCCCCAGCATTTT	CASSTDTTTGGNQPQHF
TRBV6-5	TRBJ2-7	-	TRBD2	TGTGCCAGCAATCCCTTAGCGGGAGGAGGCGAGCAGTACTTC	CASNPLAGGGEQYF
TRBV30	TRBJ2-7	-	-	TGTGCCTGGAGTGTACTTGACACCTCCTACGAGCAGTACTTC	CAWSVLDTSYEQYF
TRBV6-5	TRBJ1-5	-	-	TGTGCCAGCGGACAGTATAGCAATCAGCCCCAGCATTTT	CASGQYSNQPQHF
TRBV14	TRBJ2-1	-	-	TGTGCCAGCAGCGGCGGGCCCTACAATGAGCAGTTCTTC	CASSGGPYNEQFF
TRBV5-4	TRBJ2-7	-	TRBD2	TGTGCCAGCAGCCGCCGACTAGCGGGGTACGAGCAGTACTTC	CASSRRLAGYEQYF
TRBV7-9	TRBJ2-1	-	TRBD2	TGTGCCAGCAGCCCCAGGACTAGCCCCAGTGTTGAGCAGTTCTTC	CASSPRTSPSVEQFF
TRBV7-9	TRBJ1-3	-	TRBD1	TGTGCCAGCAGCCCAGGGGGCGTTGGAAACACCATATATTTT	CASSPGGVGNTIYF
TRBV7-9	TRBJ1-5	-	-	TGTGCCAGCAGTCACCCGGGGGAGGGACAGCCCCAGCATTTT	CASSHPGEGQPQHF
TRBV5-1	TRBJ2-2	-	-	TGCGCCAGCAGCCCAGGAAGGTCGAACACCGGGGAGCTGTTTTTT	CASSPGRSNTGELFF
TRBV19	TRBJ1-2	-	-	TGTGCCAGTAGCACCTCCGCCGGGTATGTCAACTATGGCTACACCTTC	CASSTSAGYVNYGYTF
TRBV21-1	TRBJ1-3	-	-	TGTGCCAGCAGCAACTTTGGACAGTATCGCTCTGGAAACACCATATATTTT	CASSNFGQYRSGNTIYF
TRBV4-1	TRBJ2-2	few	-	TGCGCCAGCAGCCCGAGGGGAGCTACAGGGTCGGACACCGGGGAGCTGTTTTTT	CASSPRGATGSDTGELFF
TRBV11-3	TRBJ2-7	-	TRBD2	TGTGCCAGCAGCTTGAGACTAGCGGGAGAGCAGTACTTC	CASSLRLAGEQYF
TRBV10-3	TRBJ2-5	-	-	TGTGCCATCGGGATAACAGGGGGAGGGCAAGAGACCCAGTACTTC	CAIGITGGGQETQYF
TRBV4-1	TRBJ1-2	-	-	TGCGCCAGCAGCCAAGTCGGGGGGACTACGGGCTACACCTTC	CASSQVGGTTGYTF
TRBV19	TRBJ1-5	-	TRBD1	TGTGCCAGTAGTGTGCGACAGGGTAATCAGCCCCAGCATTTT	CASSVRQGNQPQHF